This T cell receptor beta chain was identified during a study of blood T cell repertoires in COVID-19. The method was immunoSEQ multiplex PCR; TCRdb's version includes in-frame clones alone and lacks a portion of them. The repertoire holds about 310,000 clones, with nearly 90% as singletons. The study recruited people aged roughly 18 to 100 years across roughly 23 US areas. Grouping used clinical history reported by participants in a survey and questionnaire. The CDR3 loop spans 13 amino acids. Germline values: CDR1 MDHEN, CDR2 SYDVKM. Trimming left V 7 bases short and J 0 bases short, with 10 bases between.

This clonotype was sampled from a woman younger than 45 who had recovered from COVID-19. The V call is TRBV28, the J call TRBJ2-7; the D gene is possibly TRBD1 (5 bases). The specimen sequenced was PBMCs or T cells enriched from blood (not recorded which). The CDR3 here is CASKVQGSYEQYF. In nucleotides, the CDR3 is TGTGCCAGCAAAGTTCAGGGCTCCTACGAGCAGTACTTC.